This T cell receptor beta chain was captured by sequencing in a study of cytomegalovirus exposure and HLA in healthy donors. The study ran its PCR with 60 Vbeta and 13 Jbeta primers. Data came from immunoSEQ multiplex PCR; TCRdb stores just in-frame clones and leaves some out. The sample consists of approximately 150,000 clones, more than 60% of them appearing once. The sequence derives from a man aged 18 to 35 in good health and CMV-seropositive. The specimen was PBMCs.

The CDR3 reads CASSRPGTSYEQYF. The CDR3 DNA sequence: TGTGCCAGCTCACGGCCGGGAACTTCCTACGAGCAGTACTTC. The V and J genes are TRBV18 and TRBJ2-7; weak D call: TRBD2 (5 bases). CDR1 and CDR2 from the germline V gene are KGHSH and LQKENI. The length of the CDR3 is 14 residues. V dropped 4 bases and J dropped 1 base, with 11 bases sitting between them. Combining the CDR3 with reference TRBV18 and TRBJ2-7 gives the whole variable domain NAGVMQNPRHLVRRRGQEARLRCSPMKGHSHVYWYRQLPEEGLKFMVYLQKENIIDESGMPKERFSAEFPKEGPSILRIQQVVRGDSAAYFCASSRPGTSYEQYFGPGTRLTVT.